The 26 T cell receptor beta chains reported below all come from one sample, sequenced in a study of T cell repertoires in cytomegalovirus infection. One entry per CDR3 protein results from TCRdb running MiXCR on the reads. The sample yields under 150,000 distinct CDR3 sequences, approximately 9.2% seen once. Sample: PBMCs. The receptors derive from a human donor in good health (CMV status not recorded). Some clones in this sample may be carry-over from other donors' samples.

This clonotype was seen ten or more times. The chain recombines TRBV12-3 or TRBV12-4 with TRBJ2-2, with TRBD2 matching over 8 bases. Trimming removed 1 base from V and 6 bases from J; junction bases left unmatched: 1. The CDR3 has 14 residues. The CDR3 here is CASSLGGGSGELFF. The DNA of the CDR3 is TGTGCCAGCAGTTTAGGCGGGGGGTCCGGGGAGCTGTTTTTT.

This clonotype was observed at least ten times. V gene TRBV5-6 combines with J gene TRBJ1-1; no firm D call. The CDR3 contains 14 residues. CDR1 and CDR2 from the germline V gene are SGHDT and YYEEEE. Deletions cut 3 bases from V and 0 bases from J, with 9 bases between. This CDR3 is CASSSYTMNTEAFF. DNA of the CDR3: TGTGCCAGCAGCTCCTACACCATGAACACTGAAGCTTTCTTT.

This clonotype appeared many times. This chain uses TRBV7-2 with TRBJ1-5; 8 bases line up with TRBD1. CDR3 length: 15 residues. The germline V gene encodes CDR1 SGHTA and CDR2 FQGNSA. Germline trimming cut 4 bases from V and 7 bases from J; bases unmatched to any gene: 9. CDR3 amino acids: CASSSGQGGRQPQHF. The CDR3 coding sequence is TGTGCCAGCAGCTCCGGACAGGGTGGAAGACAGCCCCAGCATTTT.

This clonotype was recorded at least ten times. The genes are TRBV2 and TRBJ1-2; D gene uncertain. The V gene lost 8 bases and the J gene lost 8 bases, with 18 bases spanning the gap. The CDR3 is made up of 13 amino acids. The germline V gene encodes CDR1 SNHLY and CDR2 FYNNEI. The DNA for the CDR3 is TGTGCCAGCTCCGGACTTGGGAGTAACGGCTACACCTTC. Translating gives CASSGLGSNGYTF.

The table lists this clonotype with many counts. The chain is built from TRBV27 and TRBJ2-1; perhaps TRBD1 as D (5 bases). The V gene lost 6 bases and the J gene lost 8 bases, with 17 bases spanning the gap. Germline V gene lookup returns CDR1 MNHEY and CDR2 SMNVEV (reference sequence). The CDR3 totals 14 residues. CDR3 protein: CASSPDSLRHEQFF. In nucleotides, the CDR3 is TGTGCCAGCAGCCCCGACAGTCTCCGTCATGAGCAGTTCTTC.

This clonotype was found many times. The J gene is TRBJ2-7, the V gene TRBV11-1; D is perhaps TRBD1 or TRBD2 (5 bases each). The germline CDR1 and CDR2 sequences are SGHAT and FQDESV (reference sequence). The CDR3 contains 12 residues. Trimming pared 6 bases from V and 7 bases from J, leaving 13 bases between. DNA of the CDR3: TGTGCCAGCAGTCCCACAGAGGGGGAGCAGTACTTC. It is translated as CASSPTEGEQYF.

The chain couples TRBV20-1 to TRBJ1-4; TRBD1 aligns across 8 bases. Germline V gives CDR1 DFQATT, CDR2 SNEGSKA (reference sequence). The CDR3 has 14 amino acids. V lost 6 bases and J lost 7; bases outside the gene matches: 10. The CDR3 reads CSATPRGRGEKLFF. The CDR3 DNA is TGCAGTGCCACGCCCAGGGGGCGCGGTGAAAAACTGTTTTTT.

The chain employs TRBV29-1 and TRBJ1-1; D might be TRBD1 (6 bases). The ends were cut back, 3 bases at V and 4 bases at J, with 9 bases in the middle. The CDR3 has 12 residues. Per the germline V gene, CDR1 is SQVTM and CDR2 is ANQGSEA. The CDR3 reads CSVEEGVTEAFF. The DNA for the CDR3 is TGCAGCGTTGAGGAGGGGGTCACTGAAGCTTTCTTT.

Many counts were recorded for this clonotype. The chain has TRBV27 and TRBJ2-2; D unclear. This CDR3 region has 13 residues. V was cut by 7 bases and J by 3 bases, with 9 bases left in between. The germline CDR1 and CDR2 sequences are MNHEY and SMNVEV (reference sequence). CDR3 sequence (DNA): TGTGCCAGCAAGCAGTCGTACACCGGGGAGCTGTTTTTT. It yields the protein CASKQSYTGELFF.

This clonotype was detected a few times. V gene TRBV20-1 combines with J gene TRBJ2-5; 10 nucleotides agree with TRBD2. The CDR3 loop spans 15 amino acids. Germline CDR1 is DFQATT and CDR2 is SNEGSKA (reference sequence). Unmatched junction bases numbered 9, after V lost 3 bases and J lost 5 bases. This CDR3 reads CSARASGGVTETQYF. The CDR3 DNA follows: TGCAGTGCTAGGGCTAGCGGGGGAGTAACGGAGACCCAGTACTTC.

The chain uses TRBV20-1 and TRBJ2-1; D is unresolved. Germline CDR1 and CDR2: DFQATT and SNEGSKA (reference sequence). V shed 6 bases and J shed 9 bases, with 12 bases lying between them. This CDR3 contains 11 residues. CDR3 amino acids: CSAQKGSEQFF. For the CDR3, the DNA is TGCAGTGCACAGAAAGGTTCTGAGCAGTTCTTC.

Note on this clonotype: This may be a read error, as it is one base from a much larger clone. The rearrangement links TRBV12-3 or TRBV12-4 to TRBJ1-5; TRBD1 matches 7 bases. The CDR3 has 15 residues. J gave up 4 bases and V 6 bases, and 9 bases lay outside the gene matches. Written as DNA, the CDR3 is TGTGCCAGCAGGTTGGGACAGAGGCTAAATCAGCCCCAGCATTTT. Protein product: CASRLGQRLNQPQHF.

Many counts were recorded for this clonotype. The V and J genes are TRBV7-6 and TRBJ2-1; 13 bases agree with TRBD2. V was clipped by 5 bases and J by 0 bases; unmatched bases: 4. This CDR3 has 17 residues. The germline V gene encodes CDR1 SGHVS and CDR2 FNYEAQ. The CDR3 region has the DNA TGTGCCAGCAGCCCCGGGACTAGCGGGGACTCCTACAATGAGCAGTTCTTC. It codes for CASSPGTSGDSYNEQFF.

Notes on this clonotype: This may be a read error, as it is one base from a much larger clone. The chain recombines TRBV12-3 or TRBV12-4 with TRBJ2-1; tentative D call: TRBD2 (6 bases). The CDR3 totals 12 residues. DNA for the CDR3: TGTGGCAGCAGTTTAGCGGTGAGTGAGCAGTTCTTC. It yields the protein CGSSLAVSEQFF.

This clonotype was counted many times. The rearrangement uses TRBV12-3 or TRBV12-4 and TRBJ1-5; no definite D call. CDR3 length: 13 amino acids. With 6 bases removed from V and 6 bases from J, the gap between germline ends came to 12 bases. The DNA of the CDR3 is TGTGCCAGCAGCCCCGCAAGGGCTCAGCCCCAGCATTTT. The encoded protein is CASSPARAQPQHF.

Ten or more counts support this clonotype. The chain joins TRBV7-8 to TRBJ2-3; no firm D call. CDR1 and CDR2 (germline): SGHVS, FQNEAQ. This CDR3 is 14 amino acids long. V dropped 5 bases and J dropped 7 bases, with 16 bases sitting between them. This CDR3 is CASSLTPEGNTQYF. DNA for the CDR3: TGTGCCAGCAGCCTGACACCCGAAGGGAATACGCAGTATTTT.

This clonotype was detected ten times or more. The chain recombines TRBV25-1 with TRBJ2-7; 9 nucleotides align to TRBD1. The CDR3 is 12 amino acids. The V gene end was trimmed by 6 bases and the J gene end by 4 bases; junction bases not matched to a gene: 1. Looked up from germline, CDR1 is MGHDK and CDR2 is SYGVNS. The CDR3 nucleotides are TGTGCCAGCAGAGACAGGGGGTACGAGCAGTACTTC. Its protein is CASRDRGYEQYF.

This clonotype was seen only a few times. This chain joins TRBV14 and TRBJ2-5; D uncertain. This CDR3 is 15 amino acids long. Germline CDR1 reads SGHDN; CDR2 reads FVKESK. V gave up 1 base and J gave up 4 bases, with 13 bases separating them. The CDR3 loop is CASSQGNNWRETQYF. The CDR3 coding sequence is TGTGCCAGCAGCCAAGGAAATAATTGGAGAGAGACCCAGTACTTC.

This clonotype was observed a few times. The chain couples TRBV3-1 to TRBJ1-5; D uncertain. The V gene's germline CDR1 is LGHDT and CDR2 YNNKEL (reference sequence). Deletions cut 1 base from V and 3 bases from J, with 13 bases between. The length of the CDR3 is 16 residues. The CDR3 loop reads CASSQGTPSPNQPQHF. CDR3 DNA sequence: TGTGCCAGCAGCCAAGGGACCCCTTCTCCCAATCAGCCCCAGCATTTT.

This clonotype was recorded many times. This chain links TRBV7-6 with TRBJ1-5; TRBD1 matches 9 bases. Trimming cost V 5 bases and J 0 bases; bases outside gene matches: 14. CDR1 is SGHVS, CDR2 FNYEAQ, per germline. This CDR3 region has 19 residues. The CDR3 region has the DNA TGTGCCAGCAGCCCACTGCCAGGGACAGGGATCAATAGCAATCAGCCCCAGCATTTT. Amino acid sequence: CASSPLPGTGINSNQPQHF.

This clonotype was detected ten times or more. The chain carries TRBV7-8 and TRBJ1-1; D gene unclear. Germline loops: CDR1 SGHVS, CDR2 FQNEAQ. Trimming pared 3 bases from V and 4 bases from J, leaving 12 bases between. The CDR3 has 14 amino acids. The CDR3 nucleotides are TGTGCCAGCAGCTTCCCCGGCAGGACCACTGAAGCTTTCTTT. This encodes CASSFPGRTTEAFF.

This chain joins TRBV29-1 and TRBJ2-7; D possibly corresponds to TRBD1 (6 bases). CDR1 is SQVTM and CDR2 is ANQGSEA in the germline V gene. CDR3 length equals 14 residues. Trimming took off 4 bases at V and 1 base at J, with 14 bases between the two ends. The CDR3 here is CSVASQGQSYEQYF. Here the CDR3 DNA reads TGCAGCGTTGCGTCCCAGGGGCAATCCTACGAGCAGTACTTC.

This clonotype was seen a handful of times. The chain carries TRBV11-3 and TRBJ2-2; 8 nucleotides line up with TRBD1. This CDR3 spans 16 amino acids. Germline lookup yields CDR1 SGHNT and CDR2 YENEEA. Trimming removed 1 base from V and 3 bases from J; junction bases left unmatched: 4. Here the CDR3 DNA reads TGTGCCAGCAGCTTAGGGACAGGGAAAGACACCGGGGAGCTGTTTTTT. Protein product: CASSLGTGKDTGELFF.

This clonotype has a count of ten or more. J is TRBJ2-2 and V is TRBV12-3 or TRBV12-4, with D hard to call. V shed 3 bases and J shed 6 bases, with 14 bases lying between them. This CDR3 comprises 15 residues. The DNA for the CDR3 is TGTGCCAGCAGTTTCCCGGGCCTGGGGTCCGGGGAGCTGTTTTTT. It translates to CASSFPGLGSGELFF.

The CDR3 sequence: CASSFRNRAFF. The DNA of the CDR3 is TGTGCCAGCAGTTTTCGTAATAGAGCTTTCTTT. The chain couples TRBV28 to TRBJ1-1; no reliable D call. V dropped 3 bases and J dropped 10 bases, with 9 bases sitting between them. The CDR3 is 11 amino acids. Germline-derived CDR1 and CDR2 are MDHEN and SYDVKM.

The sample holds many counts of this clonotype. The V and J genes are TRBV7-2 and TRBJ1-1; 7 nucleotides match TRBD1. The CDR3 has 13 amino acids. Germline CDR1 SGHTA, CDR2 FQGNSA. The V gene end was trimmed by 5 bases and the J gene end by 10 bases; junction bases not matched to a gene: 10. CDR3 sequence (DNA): TGTGCCAGCAGCCGGACAGGTGCCAAGGGAGCTTTCTTT. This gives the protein CASSRTGAKGAFF.